These T cell receptor beta chains were read from a single sample in a study of CD8+CD57+ T cells in acquired aplastic anemia. TCRdb redid the calling of the reads with MiXCR, one entry per CDR3 protein. Of 35,000 to 50,000 distinct CDR3 sequences in the sample, around 63% were seen once. Sequenced sample: sorted CD4+, CD8+, or CD8+CD57+ T cells (not recorded which) from PBMCs. These receptors all stem from a human donor in good health, serving as a control. Both conserved end residues are part of each CDR3. The D gene is left open where the match is weak. Clone size, where shown, is once, few, many, or a class for clones that have expanded.

V,D,size,J,CDR3,DNA
TRBV19,NA,NA,TRBJ1-4,CASSNYRDEKLFF,TGTGCCAGTAGCAACTACAGGGATGAAAAACTGTTTTTT
TRBV7-6,NA,few,TRBJ2-3,CASSLTAGGGADTQYF,TGTGCCAGCAGCTTAACGGCAGGGGGAGGGGCAGATACGCAGTATTTT
TRBV2,NA,NA,TRBJ1-3,CASSERAAGNTIYF,TGTGCCAGCAGTGAAAGGGCAGCTGGAAACACCATATATTTT
TRBV7-2,NA,NA,TRBJ2-7,CASSRTRRYEQYF,TGTGCCAGCAGCCGGACAAGACGGTACGAGCAGTACTTC
TRBV19,TRBD1,few,TRBJ1-5,CASSIPGQGAKQPQHF,TGTGCCAGTAGTATTCCGGGACAGGGGGCTAAACAGCCCCAGCATTTT
TRBV27,TRBD1,many,TRBJ2-3,CASSGQGAQDTQYF,TGTGCCAGCAGTGGCCAGGGGGCGCAAGATACGCAGTATTTT
TRBV10-3,NA,NA,TRBJ1-6,CAISDRDQRNSPLHF,TGTGCCATCAGTGACCGGGATCAGCGGAATTCACCCCTCCACTTT
TRBV7-2,NA,NA,TRBJ2-5,CASSLAGLTTLAQYF,TGTGCCAGCAGCTTAGCAGGACTGACCACGTTGGCCCAGTACTTC
TRBV29-1,NA,NA,TRBJ2-3,CSGRDTDTQYF,TGCAGCGGCCGGGACACAGATACGCAGTATTTT
TRBV29-1,NA,NA,TRBJ2-7,CSVLGGNGKNEQYF,TGCAGCGTTCTGGGGGGAAACGGCAAGAACGAGCAGTACTTC
TRBV10-3,NA,NA,TRBJ2-7,CAISDEHSNSYEQYF,TGTGCCATCAGTGATGAGCACTCTAATTCCTACGAGCAGTACTTC
TRBV2,NA,NA,TRBJ2-7,CASSRTALRYEQYF,TGTGCCAGCAGCAGGACGGCACTACGCTACGAGCAGTACTTC
TRBV19,TRBD2,NA,TRBJ2-3,CASSKDGGGFTDTQYF,TGTGCCAGTAGTAAGGACGGGGGAGGGTTCACAGATACGCAGTATTTT
TRBV15,NA,NA,TRBJ1-5,CAKNIPNSNQPQHF,TGTGCCAAGAATATCCCCAATAGCAATCAGCCCCAGCATTTT
TRBV12-3/TRBV12-4,NA,NA,TRBJ2-7,CASSSGRRSYEQYF,TGTGCCAGCAGTTCCGGCAGAAGGTCCTACGAGCAGTACTTC
TRBV27,TRBD1,many,TRBJ1-2,CASSLSKTGAYGYTF,TGTGCCAGCAGTTTATCGAAAACAGGGGCATATGGCTACACCTTC
TRBV7-9,TRBD1,once,TRBJ1-4,CASSFPGQGGEKLFF,TGTGCCAGCAGCTTTCCGGGACAGGGAGGTGAAAAACTGTTTTTT
TRBV10-3,NA,NA,TRBJ2-3,CAIGADWDTQYF,TGTGCCATCGGGGCCGATTGGGATACGCAGTATTTT
TRBV7-3,NA,once,TRBJ1-3,CASSMGPSSGNTIYF,TGTGCCAGCAGCATGGGACCGAGCTCTGGAAACACCATATATTTT
TRBV10-2,NA,NA,TRBJ2-6,CASSLTQEAGANVLTF,TGCGCCAGCAGTCTGACCCAGGAGGCTGGGGCCAACGTCCTGACTTTC
TRBV29-1,NA,NA,TRBJ1-1,CSVAPGNTEAFF,TGCAGCGTTGCCCCTGGGAACACTGAAGCTTTCTTT
TRBV29-1,TRBD1,NA,TRBJ2-7,CSAAGTGGREQYF,TGCAGCGCTGCCGGGACAGGGGGTAGAGAGCAGTACTTC
TRBV19,NA,NA,TRBJ2-7,CASSPNRLGYEQYF,TGTGCCAGTAGCCCAAACAGGCTGGGGTACGAGCAGTACTTC
TRBV15,NA,NA,TRBJ1-6,CATSRDFNSPLHF,TGTGCCACCAGCAGAGATTTCAATTCACCCCTCCACTTT
TRBV9,TRBD1,NA,TRBJ1-4,CASSVDPGQGNEKLFF,TGTGCCAGCAGCGTAGATCCGGGACAGGGGAATGAAAAACTGTTTTTT
TRBV19,NA,NA,TRBJ1-5,CASSWRGGQPQHF,TGTGCCAGTAGTTGGAGGGGTGGACAGCCCCAGCATTTT
TRBV5-1,NA,NA,TRBJ1-1,CASSLAGTANTEAFF,TGCGCCAGCAGCTTGGCCGGGACGGCAAACACTGAAGCTTTCTTT
TRBV25-1,NA,NA,TRBJ1-2,CASIGDKHGYTF,TGTGCCAGCATAGGAGACAAGCATGGCTACACCTTC
TRBV24-1,TRBD1,NA,TRBJ2-7,CATSDKAGQGNYEQYF,TGTGCCACCAGTGACAAAGCGGGACAGGGAAACTACGAGCAGTACTTC
TRBV29-1,TRBD1,NA,TRBJ2-7,CSVGRDRDEQYF,TGCAGCGTGGGCCGGGACAGAGATGAGCAGTACTTC
TRBV15,NA,NA,TRBJ2-5,CATSRKAGTQETQYF,TGTGCCACCAGCCGAAAAGCCGGGACCCAAGAGACCCAGTACTTC
TRBV15,TRBD2,NA,TRBJ2-1,CATSREVGLYNEQFF,TGTGCCACCAGCAGGGAGGTGGGACTATACAATGAGCAGTTCTTC
TRBV19,NA,NA,TRBJ2-7,CASNPGRGYEQYF,TGTGCCAGTAATCCGGGGAGAGGTTACGAGCAGTACTTC
TRBV20-1,NA,few,TRBJ2-7,CSASSRRSYEQYF,TGCAGTGCTTCCTCCCGGAGGTCCTACGAGCAGTACTTC
TRBV6-1,NA,NA,TRBJ1-2,CASSTDMKEEGYTF,TGTGCCAGCAGCACGGACATGAAGGAGGAAGGCTACACCTTC
TRBV4-2,TRBD1,NA,TRBJ1-4,CASSQGRTGPEKLFF,TGTGCCAGCAGCCAGGGAAGGACAGGGCCCGAAAAACTGTTTTTT
TRBV25-1,TRBD1,NA,TRBJ1-1,CASSAETGENTEAFF,TGTGCCAGCAGTGCCGAGACAGGGGAGAACACTGAAGCTTTCTTT
TRBV24-1,NA,medium-sized,TRBJ2-1,CATSGARVYNEQFF,TGTGCCACCAGTGGGGCAAGGGTGTACAATGAGCAGTTCTTC
TRBV6-1,NA,NA,TRBJ2-7,CASARGGSSYEQYF,TGTGCCAGCGCACGAGGGGGTAGCTCCTACGAGCAGTACTTC
TRBV12-3/TRBV12-4,TRBD2,many,TRBJ2-1,CASSSGTSMNEQFF,TGTGCCAGCAGTTCCGGGACTAGTATGAATGAGCAGTTCTTC
TRBV29-1,NA,NA,TRBJ2-6,CSVLGGSGANVLTF,TGCAGCGTGCTGGGGGGCTCTGGGGCCAACGTCCTGACTTTC
TRBV4-2,NA,NA,TRBJ1-1,CASSQDEGTTPFF,TGTGCCAGCAGCCAAGATGAAGGCACTACCCCTTTCTTT
TRBV28,TRBD1,few,TRBJ2-2,CASSSQGGASGELFF,TGTGCCAGCAGTTCACAAGGGGGCGCGAGCGGGGAGCTGTTTTTT
TRBV10-2,NA,NA,TRBJ1-5,CASSVQGGRQPQHF,TGCGCCAGCAGCGTACAGGGCGGTCGGCAGCCCCAGCATTTT
TRBV7-9,NA,NA,TRBJ2-5,CASSRLVQETQYF,TGTGCCAGCAGCCGCTTGGTCCAAGAGACCCAGTACTTC
TRBV28,TRBD1,once,TRBJ1-1,CASQWPRSQTGAEIREAFF,TGTGCCAGCCAATGGCCCAGATCTCAAACAGGGGCCGAAATACGGGAAGCTTTCTTT
TRBV2,NA,NA,TRBJ2-3,CASMGLDTQYF,TGTGCCAGCATGGGTTTAGATACGCAGTATTTT
TRBV29-1,TRBD1,medium-sized,TRBJ2-7,CSVFRQGPYYEQYF,TGCAGCGTTTTTAGACAGGGACCTTACTACGAGCAGTACTTC
TRBV7-2,NA,many,TRBJ2-3,CASSQPALTDTDTQYF,TGTGCCAGCAGCCAGCCCGCCTTGACAGACACAGATACGCAGTATTTT
TRBV10-3,TRBD1,NA,TRBJ2-7,CAIGTESGTVSYEQYF,TGTGCCATCGGCACAGAATCCGGGACAGTGTCCTACGAGCAGTACTTC
TRBV4-3,TRBD1,NA,TRBJ2-7,CASSQEAGTGFEQYF,TGCGCCAGCAGCCAAGAAGCAGGGACAGGGTTTGAGCAGTACTTC
TRBV2,NA,NA,TRBJ1-1,CACTSGRGYTEAFF,TGTGCCTGCACCTCCGGACGGGGGTATACTGAAGCTTTCTTT
TRBV7-3,NA,NA,TRBJ1-1,CASSLAKGLDTEAFF,TGTGCCAGCAGCTTAGCAAAGGGCCTTGACACTGAAGCTTTCTTT
TRBV20-1,NA,NA,TRBJ2-7,CSARGWQTASSYEQYF,TGCAGTGCTAGAGGGTGGCAAACGGCCAGCTCCTACGAGCAGTACTTC
TRBV12-3/TRBV12-4,NA,NA,TRBJ1-1,CASSGTGQNTEAFF,TGTGCCAGCAGCGGGACTGGACAGAACACTGAAGCTTTCTTT
TRBV25-1,TRBD1,NA,TRBJ2-3,CASSVVGQITDTQYF,TGTGCCAGCAGCGTAGTGGGACAGATCACAGATACGCAGTATTTT
TRBV5-1,TRBD1,NA,TRBJ2-3,CASSLGDRVFTDTQYF,TGCGCCAGCAGCTTGGGAGACAGGGTTTTCACAGATACGCAGTATTTT